This is a list of T cell receptor beta chains from one sample in a study of blood T cell repertoires in COVID-19. This table comes from immunoSEQ multiplex PCR, and its TCRdb copy is limited to in-frame clones, with some not included. In the table there are some 210,000 clones, under 90% of which are singletons. Material: peripheral blood. The receptors come from a man aged 55-75 years who had recovered from COVID-19. The CDR3 runs from the conserved cysteine through the conserved F or W. A D gene is named only where the DNA matches it firmly. Clone sizes are given selectively: once, few, many, or a class where the clone is expanded.

v_gene	j_gene	abundance	d_gene	CDR3aa	CDR3nt
TRBV2	TRBJ2-6	NA	NA	CASSDGAGANVLTF	TGTGCCAGCAGTGATGGGGCCGGGGCCAACGTCCTGACTTTC
TRBV15	TRBJ2-7	NA	TRBD1	CATSRDAGTGREQYF	TGTGCCACCAGCAGAGATGCGGGGACAGGGCGCGAGCAGTACTTC
TRBV28	TRBJ1-2	once	NA	CASSFTLNYGYTF	TGTGCCAGCAGTTTTACACTAAACTATGGCTACACCTTC
TRBV4-1	TRBJ2-1	NA	TRBD1	CASSQIRDRPGNEQFF	TGCGCCAGCAGCCAAATCCGGGACAGGCCGGGTAATGAGCAGTTCTTC
TRBV2	TRBJ2-7	NA	TRBD2	CATQPREGLYEQYF	TGTGCCACCCAACCTAGGGAGGGCCTCTACGAGCAGTACTTC
TRBV7-2	TRBJ2-1	NA	NA	CASSPSYNEQFF	TGTGCCAGCAGCCCCTCTTACAATGAGCAGTTCTTC
TRBV7-3	TRBJ2-7	few	TRBD2	CASRLRVGGPLGYEQYF	TGTGCCAGCAGACTACGGGTGGGAGGGCCGTTGGGCTACGAGCAGTACTTC
TRBV9	TRBJ1-2	NA	NA	CASSVYQGASGYTF	TGTGCCAGCAGCGTTTACCAGGGCGCAAGTGGCTACACCTTC
TRBV9	TRBJ2-1	few	TRBD2	CASSVAGGPYNEQFF	TGTGCCAGCAGCGTAGCGGGAGGGCCCTACAATGAGCAGTTCTTC
TRBV28	TRBJ2-1	NA	TRBD1	CASSLLGSGTAEQFF	TGTGCCAGCAGTTTACTAGGATCCGGGACAGCTGAGCAGTTCTTC
TRBV19	TRBJ1-4	NA	NA	CATSPRREATNEKLFF	TGTGCCACCTCTCCGAGGAGGGAAGCAACTAATGAAAAACTGTTTTTT
TRBV30	TRBJ1-1	NA	NA	CAWSGGQGKRAFF	TGTGCCTGGAGTGGTGGGCAGGGGAAGAGAGCTTTCTTT
TRBV5-1	TRBJ1-2	NA	TRBD1	CASSWAGTDHFYGYTF	TGCGCCAGCAGCTGGGCTGGGACAGACCATTTCTATGGCTACACCTTC
TRBV5-1	TRBJ2-2	NA	NA	CASSLAVQVTTGELFF	TGCGCCAGCAGCTTGGCCGTCCAGGTGACCACCGGGGAGCTGTTTTTT
TRBV3-1/TRBV3-2	TRBJ1-6	once	NA	CASRPPGGGSPLHF	TGTGCCAGCCGCCCCCCTGGGGGGGGATCACCCCTCCACTTT
TRBV7-6	TRBJ2-7	NA	TRBD2	CASSHLSGGAGNYEQYF	TGTGCCAGCAGCCATTTGAGCGGGGGGGCCGGTAACTACGAGCAGTACTTC
TRBV12-3/TRBV12-4	TRBJ2-1	once	NA	CASSRSRAEQFF	TGTGCCAGCAGTAGGTCGAGGGCCGAGCAGTTCTTC
TRBV7-6	TRBJ1-1	NA	TRBD1	CASSPRVGQGNTEAFF	TGTGCCAGCAGCCCGAGAGTGGGACAGGGGAACACTGAAGCTTTCTTT
TRBV7-9	TRBJ2-2	NA	TRBD2	CASSGRTGGYTGELFF	TGTGCCAGCAGCGGGCGGACGGGAGGATACACCGGGGAGCTGTTTTTT
TRBV28	TRBJ2-1	NA	NA	CASSLLDSGPGRNEQFF	TGTGCCAGCAGTTTACTCGATAGCGGTCCCGGGCGCAATGAGCAGTTCTTC
TRBV19	TRBJ2-2	NA	TRBD2	CASKDPGGAAGELFF	TGTGCCAGTAAAGATCCCGGGGGGGCGGCCGGGGAGCTGTTTTTT
TRBV4-1	TRBJ1-5	NA	TRBD1	CASSPTGVNSNQPQHF	TGCGCCAGCAGCCCGACAGGGGTGAATAGCAATCAGCCCCAGCATTTT
TRBV19	TRBJ2-2	NA	TRBD2	CASSIGLAVLANTGELFF	TGTGCCAGTAGTATAGGCCTAGCGGTCCTCGCGAACACCGGGGAGCTGTTTTTT
TRBV7-2	TRBJ2-5	NA	TRBD1	CASSSTGAGETQYF	TGTGCCAGCAGCTCGACAGGGGCGGGAGAGACCCAGTACTTC
TRBV10-1	TRBJ1-1	NA	NA	CASSTGTRGEAFF	TGCGCCAGCAGTACCGGGACAAGGGGTGAAGCTTTCTTT
TRBV28	TRBJ1-1	NA	NA	CASHGQILDEAFF	TGTGCCAGCCACGGACAGATTTTGGATGAAGCTTTCTTT
TRBV27	TRBJ2-3	once	NA	CASSKEGAEDTQYF	TGTGCCAGCAGCAAAGAGGGTGCTGAGGATACGCAGTATTTT
TRBV10-3	TRBJ1-2	once	NA	CAISARTEDGYTF	TGTGCCATCAGTGCCCGGACAGAAGATGGCTACACCTTC
TRBV6-1	TRBJ1-5	NA	TRBD1	CASSRQGYQPQHF	TGTGCCAGCAGCCGACAGGGGTATCAGCCCCAGCATTTT
TRBV10-3	TRBJ2-7	NA	TRBD1	CAGGQGASRSEQYF	TGTGCCGGGGGACAGGGTGCATCTCGCAGCGAGCAGTACTTC
TRBV7-9	TRBJ1-2	NA	NA	CASSPSTRYGYTF	TGTGCCAGCAGCCCCTCCACCAGATATGGCTACACCTTC
TRBV5-1	TRBJ1-1	once	TRBD1	CASSSWDRVEYTEAFF	TGCGCCAGCAGCTCCTGGGACAGGGTGGAGTACACTGAAGCTTTCTTT
TRBV5-4	TRBJ1-2	NA	TRBD1	CASSLVRTGRRGYTF	TGTGCCAGCAGCTTGGTGAGGACAGGGAGGCGTGGCTACACCTTC
TRBV6-6	TRBJ2-7	NA	TRBD2	CASSLKGTSPRGEQYF	TGTGCCAGCAGCCTGAAAGGGACTAGCCCTCGGGGAGAGCAGTACTTC
TRBV28	TRBJ2-1	NA	NA	CASSRTEQDNEQFF	TGTGCCAGCAGTCGGACAGAGCAAGACAATGAGCAGTTCTTC
TRBV7-2	TRBJ1-2	NA	NA	CASSLFISGYGYTF	TGTGCCAGCAGCTTATTTATTAGCGGCTATGGCTACACCTTC
TRBV5-4	TRBJ2-1	once	NA	CASSLGLGQAQFF	TGTGCCAGCAGCTTGGGATTAGGTCAGGCGCAGTTCTTC
TRBV30	TRBJ1-2	NA	NA	CAQQTSPGYTF	TGTGCCCAACAGACAAGTCCGGGCTACACCTTC
TRBV27	TRBJ2-7	many	NA	CASSLLVSRSSYEQYF	TGTGCCAGCAGTTTACTGGTCAGCCGGAGCTCCTACGAGCAGTACTTC
TRBV5-6	TRBJ1-2	NA	TRBD1	CASSTTGAINYGYTF	TGTGCCAGCAGCACGACAGGGGCGATCAACTATGGCTACACCTTC